One sample yielded the 18 T cell receptor beta chains listed below, sequenced in a study of cytomegalovirus exposure and HLA in healthy donors. The PCR ran on 60 Vbeta and 13 Jbeta primers. The data were produced by immunoSEQ multiplex PCR, yet TCRdb's version contains in-frame clones alone and is incomplete. The profile covers about 130,000 clones, with around 83% appearing a single time and about 1.2% taken by the ten largest. The sample comprised PBMCs. The source is a girl aged 2 to 9 in good health and CMV-seronegative.

This chain links TRBV28 with TRBJ1-5; D is perhaps TRBD1 (6 bases). The V end lost 5 bases, the J end lost 4 bases, and 18 bases lay between the germline ends. This CDR3 has 16 amino acids. Germline V gene lookup returns CDR1 MDHEN and CDR2 SYDVKM. The CDR3 region is CASSPQGVRRNQPQHF. CDR3 sequence (DNA): TGTGCCAGCAGTCCACAGGGTGTTCGTAGGAATCAGCCCCAGCATTTT.

The V gene is TRBV6-6, the J gene TRBJ2-5, with TRBD1 as a possible D gene (6 bases). The V gene's germline CDR1 is MNHNY and CDR2 SVGAGI (reference sequence). Trimming took 4 bases from V and 5 from J, leaving 20 bases between them. The CDR3 has 16 amino acids. CDR3 DNA sequence: TGTGCCAGCAGTTCCCACACGTTATGGGGGCCCGAGACCCAGTACTTC. It yields the protein CASSSHTLWGPETQYF.

Concerning this clone: In this CDR3 the conserved last residue, phenylalanine or tryptophan, is missing, so a read error is likely. The rearrangement links TRBV2 to TRBJ1-5; maybe TRBD1 (6 bases). The CDR3 runs to 14 residues. Germline V gene sequence: CDR1 SNHLY, CDR2 FYNNEI. V was shortened by 7 bases and J by 3 bases, with 13 bases between the two germline ends. The CDR3 DNA reads TGTGCCAGCACCTGGAACAGGGACAATCAGCCCCAGCATGTT. This translates into CASTWNRDNQPQHV.

V and J are TRBV29-1 and TRBJ1-3; no firm D call. This CDR3 contains 12 residues. The V gene lost 1 base and the J gene lost 4 bases, with 5 bases spanning the gap. The germline CDR1 and CDR2 sequences are SQVTM and ANQGSEA. The CDR3 region is CSVEGLGNTIYF. The DNA for the CDR3 is TGCAGCGTTGAAGGACTAGGAAACACCATATATTTT.

This clone came up a few times. V is TRBV18 and J is TRBJ2-1; 10 bases fit TRBD2. Germline assignment: CDR1 KGHSH and CDR2 LQKENI. This CDR3 comprises 15 residues. Trimming took 5 bases from V and 6 from J; bases not matched to a gene: 7. The CDR3 protein is CASSSELAGTNEQFF. The CDR3 DNA sequence: TGTGCCAGCTCATCGGAACTAGCGGGAACCAATGAGCAGTTCTTC.

This chain uses TRBV19 with TRBJ2-4; TRBD1 agrees at 9 bases. V trimming: 5 bases; J trimming: 1 base; junction bases outside the gene matches: 12. CDR3 size: 18 residues. Germline-derived CDR1 and CDR2 are LNHDA and SQIVND (reference sequence). The CDR3 nucleotides read TGTGCCAGTAGTCGTGGGGTTTTACAGGGGGCGGCCAAAAACATTCAGTACTTC. The encoded protein is CASSRGVLQGAAKNIQYF.

The rearrangement links TRBV7-2 to TRBJ2-7; 9 nucleotides agree with TRBD2. CDR3 length: 15 residues. Germline V lookup: CDR1 SGHTA, CDR2 FQGNSA. J gave up 4 bases and V 5 bases, and 9 bases lay outside the gene matches. The CDR3 is CASSQSGRTSYEQYF. In nucleotides, the CDR3 is TGTGCCAGCAGCCAAAGCGGGAGGACGAGTTACGAGCAGTACTTC.

The genes are TRBV30 and TRBJ2-1, with 8 nucleotides matching TRBD1. The CDR3 loop spans 16 amino acids. Germline V gene lookup returns CDR1 GTSNPN and CDR2 SVGIG (reference sequence). The V gene end was trimmed by 2 bases and the J gene end by 6 bases; junction bases not matched to a gene: 12. CDR3 protein: CAWSHIMDRAVNEQFF. For the CDR3, the DNA is TGTGCCTGGAGTCATATTATGGACAGGGCTGTCAATGAGCAGTTCTTC.

A word on this clone: The same CDR3 also results from other DNA sequences found in this sample. The CDR3 reads CAGMDRAYGYTF. The CDR3 DNA sequence: TGTGCCGGAATGGACAGGGCCTATGGCTACACCTTC. The chain employs TRBV6-1 and TRBJ1-2, with TRBD1 matching 8 bases. The trim removed 11 bases at V and 4 bases at J, leaving 6 bases unmatched. Per germline, CDR1 MNHNS and CDR2 SASEGT. The CDR3 contains 12 residues.

V usage is TRBV29-1 and J usage is TRBJ2-5; 13 nucleotides match TRBD2. The J call could be wrong; TRBJ2-7 is a better fit for the DNA end. This CDR3 region has 14 residues. Germline-derived CDR1 and CDR2 are SQVTM and ANQGSEA. CDR3 amino acids: CSVSGLAGVYEQYF. DNA of the CDR3: TGCAGCGTTTCCGGACTAGCGGGAGTCTACGAGCAGTACTTC.

This clone showed up just a few times. The chain is built from TRBV27 and TRBJ1-4, with 8 bases identical to TRBD1. Germline V gives CDR1 MNHEY, CDR2 SMNVEV (reference sequence). The CDR3 extends over 14 amino acids. Germline trimming cut 3 bases from V and 8 bases from J; bases unmatched to any gene: 5. The CDR3, as DNA: TGTGCCAGCAGTTTGACAGGGGCTGAAGAAAAACTGTTTTTT. This gives the protein CASSLTGAEEKLFF.

The chain links TRBV19 to TRBJ1-5; 7 nucleotides line up with TRBD1. The CDR3 is 18 amino acids. The V gene end was trimmed by 3 bases and the J gene end by 0 bases; junction bases not matched to a gene: 11. Germline V lookup: CDR1 LNHDA, CDR2 SQIVND (reference sequence). CDR3 sequence reads: CASSMRPGQLYSNQPQHF. The CDR3 coding sequence is TGTGCCAGTAGTATGCGCCCGGGACAGCTTTATAGCAATCAGCCCCAGCATTTT.

The rearrangement joins TRBV5-1 to TRBJ2-2, with D tentatively TRBD1 (5 bases). The CDR3 sequence is 16 residues long. Germline values: CDR1 SGHRS, CDR2 YFSETQ. V lost 1 base, J lost 6 bases, and 16 bases lay in between. CDR3 loop: CASSLQFQGRSGELFF. In DNA, the CDR3 is TGCGCCAGCAGCTTGCAGTTTCAGGGAAGGTCCGGGGAGCTGTTTTTT.

The chain carries TRBV5-1 and TRBJ2-3; D uncertain. V dropped 1 base and J dropped 5 bases, with 11 bases sitting between them. In germline, CDR1 is SGHRS, CDR2 YFSETQ. This CDR3 contains 14 residues. CDR3 in amino acids: CASSLTSGRDTQYF. Here the CDR3 DNA reads TGCGCCAGCAGCTTGACCTCGGGTCGAGATACGCAGTATTTT.

This clone was seen more than once but under ten times. This chain connects TRBV10-3 to TRBJ1-5; tentative D call: TRBD1 (6 bases). Trimming took off 4 bases at V and 6 bases at J, with 13 bases between the two ends. Germline-derived CDR1 and CDR2 are ENHRY and SYGVKD. The CDR3 extends over 14 amino acids. The CDR3 coding sequence is TGTGCCATCAGTGGGGTGGGGGGGGCTCAGCCCCAGCATTTT. This sequence encodes CAISGVGGAQPQHF.

The chain links TRBV10-2 to TRBJ1-5, with D tentatively TRBD1 (6 bases). Trimming stripped 3 bases from V and 2 bases from J, with 14 bases between. CDR1 and CDR2 (germline): WSHSY, SAAADI. This CDR3 contains 16 residues. CDR3 region: CASSESTGRGNQPQHF. The CDR3 coding sequence is TGCGCCAGCAGTGAATCGACAGGTCGGGGCAATCAGCCCCAGCATTTT.

The chain employs TRBV2 and TRBJ1-3, with 7 bases matching TRBD1. Germline V gene sequence: CDR1 SNHLY, CDR2 FYNNEI. Germline trimming cut 1 base from V and 2 bases from J; bases unmatched to any gene: 8. The CDR3 length is 17 residues. The CDR3 bases are TGTGCCAGCAGTGAAGTTTCTTTGGGACAGCCTGGAAACACCATATATTTT. Its protein product is CASSEVSLGQPGNTIYF. Together with reference TRBV2 and TRBJ1-3, the CDR3 gives the full variable domain: EPEVTQTPSHQVTQMGQEVILRCVPISNHLYFYWYRQILGQKVEFLVSFYNNEISEKSEIFDDQFSVERPDGSNFTLKIRSTKLEDSAMYFCASSEVSLGQPGNTIYFGEGSWLTVV.

The chain is built from TRBV30 and TRBJ2-7; a possible D gene is TRBD1 (6 bases). The CDR3 loop spans 15 amino acids. Germline lookup yields CDR1 GTSNPN and CDR2 SVGIG (reference sequence). Deletions cut 3 bases from V and 0 bases from J, with 15 bases between. The CDR3 sequence: CAWSVTGIHSYEQYF. CDR3 nucleotides: TGTGCCTGGAGCGTAACAGGGATCCACTCCTACGAGCAGTACTTC.